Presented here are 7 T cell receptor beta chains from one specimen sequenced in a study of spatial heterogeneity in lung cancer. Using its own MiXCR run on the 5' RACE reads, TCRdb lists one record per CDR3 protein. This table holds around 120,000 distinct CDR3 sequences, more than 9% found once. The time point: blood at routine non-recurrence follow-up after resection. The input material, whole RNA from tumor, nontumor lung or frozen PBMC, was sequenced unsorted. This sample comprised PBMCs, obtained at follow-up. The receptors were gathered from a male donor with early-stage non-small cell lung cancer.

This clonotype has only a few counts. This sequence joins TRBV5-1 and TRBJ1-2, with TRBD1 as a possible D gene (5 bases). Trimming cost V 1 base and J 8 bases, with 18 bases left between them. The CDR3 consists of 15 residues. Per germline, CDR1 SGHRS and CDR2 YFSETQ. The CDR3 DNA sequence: TGCGCCAGCAGCTTGAGGGCCAGGGACTCGGCAGGCTACACCTTC. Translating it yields CASSLRARDSAGYTF.

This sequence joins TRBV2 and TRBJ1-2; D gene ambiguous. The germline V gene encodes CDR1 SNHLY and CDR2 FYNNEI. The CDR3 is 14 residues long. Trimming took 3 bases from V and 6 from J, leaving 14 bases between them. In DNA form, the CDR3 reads TGTGCCAGCAGTGATTTATCTGGCACAGATGGCTACACCTTC. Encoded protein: CASSDLSGTDGYTF.

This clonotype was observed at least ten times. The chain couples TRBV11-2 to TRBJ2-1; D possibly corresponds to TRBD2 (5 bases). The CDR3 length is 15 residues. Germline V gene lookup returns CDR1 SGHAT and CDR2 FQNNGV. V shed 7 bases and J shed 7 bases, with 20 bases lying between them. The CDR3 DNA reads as TGTGCCAGCACCTGGCGGGCCTCCGGCCTTAATGAGCAGTTCTTC. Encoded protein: CASTWRASGLNEQFF. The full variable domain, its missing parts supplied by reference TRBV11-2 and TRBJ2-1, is EAGVAQSPRYKIIEKRQSVAFWCNPISGHATLYWYQQILGQGPKLLIQFQNNGVVDDSQLPKDRFSAERLKGVDSTLKIQPAKLEDSAVYLCASTWRASGLNEQFFGPGTRLTVL.

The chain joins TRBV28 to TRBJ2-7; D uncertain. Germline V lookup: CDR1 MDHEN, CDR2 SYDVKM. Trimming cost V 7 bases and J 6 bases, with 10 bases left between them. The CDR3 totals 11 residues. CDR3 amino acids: CASTYLFEQYF. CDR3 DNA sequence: TGTGCCAGCACCTATCTCTTCGAGCAGTACTTC.

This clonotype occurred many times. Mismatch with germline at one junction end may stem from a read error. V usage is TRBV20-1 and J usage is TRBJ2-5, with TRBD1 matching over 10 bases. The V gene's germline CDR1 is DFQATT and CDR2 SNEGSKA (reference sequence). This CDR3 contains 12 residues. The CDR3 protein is CSARDLGTGVQF. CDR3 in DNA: TGCAGTGCTAGAGATCTAGGGACAGGGGTACAATTC.

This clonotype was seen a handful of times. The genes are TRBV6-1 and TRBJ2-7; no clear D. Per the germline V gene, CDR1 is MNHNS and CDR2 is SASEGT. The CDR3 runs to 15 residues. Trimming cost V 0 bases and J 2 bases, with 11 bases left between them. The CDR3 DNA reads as TGTGCCAGCAGTGAAGCGTGGCTAGATACCTACGAGCAGTACTTC. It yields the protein CASSEAWLDTYEQYF.

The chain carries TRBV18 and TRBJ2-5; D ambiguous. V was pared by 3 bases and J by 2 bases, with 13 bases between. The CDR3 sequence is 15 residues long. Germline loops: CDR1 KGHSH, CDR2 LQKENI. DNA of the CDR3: TGTGCCAGCTCACCTTACTGGTCTAATCAAGAGACCCAGTACTTC. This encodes CASSPYWSNQETQYF.